This T cell receptor (beta chain) originates from a study of blood T cell repertoires in COVID-19. The J segment lost 4 bases and the V segment lost 0 bases, leaving 14 bases of the junction unmatched. The germline CDR1 and CDR2 sequences are SGHRS and YFSETQ. This CDR3 has 21 residues. Repertoires were generated with immunoSEQ multiplex PCR, while TCRdb's copy carries only in-frame clones and drops some. The sample shows a few hundred thousand clones, roughly 87% of them seen only once. The receptor was isolated from a woman aged 30 to 39 who had recovered from COVID-19. The gene calls are TRBV5-1 and TRBJ2-3; the match to TRBD2 covers 16 bases. Input material: PBMCs or T cells enriched from blood (not recorded which). The CDR3 spells CASSLAPLGTSGGAGPDTQYF. The DNA of the CDR3 is TGCGCCAGCAGCTTGGCCCCCCTCGGGACTAGCGGGGGGGCCGGCCCAGATACGCAGTATTTT.